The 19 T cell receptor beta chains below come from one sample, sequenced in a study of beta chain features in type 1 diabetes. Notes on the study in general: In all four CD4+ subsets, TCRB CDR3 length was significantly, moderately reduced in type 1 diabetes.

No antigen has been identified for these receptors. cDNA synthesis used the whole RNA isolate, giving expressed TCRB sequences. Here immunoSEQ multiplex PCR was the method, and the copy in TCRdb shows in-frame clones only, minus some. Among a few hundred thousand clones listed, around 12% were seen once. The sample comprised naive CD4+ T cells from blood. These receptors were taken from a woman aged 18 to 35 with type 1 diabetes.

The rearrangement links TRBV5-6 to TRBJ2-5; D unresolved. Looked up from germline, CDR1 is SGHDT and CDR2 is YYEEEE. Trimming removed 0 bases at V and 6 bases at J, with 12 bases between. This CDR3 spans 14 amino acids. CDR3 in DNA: TGTGCCAGCAGCTTGGAGGCGGTCCGTCAGACCCAGTACTTC. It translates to CASSLEAVRQTQYF. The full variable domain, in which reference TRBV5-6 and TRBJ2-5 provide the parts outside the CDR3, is DAGVTQSPTHLIKTRGQQVTLRCSPKSGHDTVSWYQQALGQGPQFIFQYYEEEERQRGNFPDRFSGHQFPNYSSELNVNALLLGDSALYLCASSLEAVRQTQYFGPGTRLLVL.

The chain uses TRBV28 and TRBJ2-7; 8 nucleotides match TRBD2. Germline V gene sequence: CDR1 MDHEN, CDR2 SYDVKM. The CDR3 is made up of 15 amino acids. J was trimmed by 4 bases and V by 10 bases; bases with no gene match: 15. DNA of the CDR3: TGTGCCACCACGGGGGGAGCGGGAGAGGGGTACGAGCAGTACTTC. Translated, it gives CATTGGAGEGYEQYF.

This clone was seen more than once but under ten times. CDR3 bases: TGTGCCAGCAGCTTAGCGGGGGTTGGGTCCTACGAGCAGTACTTC. The encoded protein is CASSLAGVGSYEQYF. This chain joins TRBV11-2 and TRBJ2-7; possible D gene TRBD2, 6 bases. The V end lost 1 base, the J end lost 1 base, and 11 bases lay between the germline ends. Germline loops: CDR1 SGHAT, CDR2 FQNNGV. This CDR3 contains 15 residues.

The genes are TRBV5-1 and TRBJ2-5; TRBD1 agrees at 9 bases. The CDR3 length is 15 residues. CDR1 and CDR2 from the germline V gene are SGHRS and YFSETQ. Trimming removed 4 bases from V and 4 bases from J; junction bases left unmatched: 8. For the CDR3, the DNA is TGCGCCAGCAGCCGCGAGACAGGGGGGGCAGAGACCCAGTACTTC. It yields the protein CASSRETGGAETQYF.

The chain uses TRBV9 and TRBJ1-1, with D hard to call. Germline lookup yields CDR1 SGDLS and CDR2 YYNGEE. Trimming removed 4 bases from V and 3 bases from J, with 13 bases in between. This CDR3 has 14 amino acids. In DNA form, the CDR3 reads TGTGCCAGCAGCAAGCCGTCCCCCGACACTGAAGCTTTCTTT. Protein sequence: CASSKPSPDTEAFF.

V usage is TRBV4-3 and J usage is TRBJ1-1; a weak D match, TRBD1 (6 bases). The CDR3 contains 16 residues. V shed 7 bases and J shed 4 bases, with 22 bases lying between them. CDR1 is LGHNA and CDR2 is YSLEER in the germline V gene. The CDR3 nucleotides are TGCGCCAGCACCAAAGGACAGCCCTCGCCGGGCACTGAAGCTTTCTTT. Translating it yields CASTKGQPSPGTEAFF.

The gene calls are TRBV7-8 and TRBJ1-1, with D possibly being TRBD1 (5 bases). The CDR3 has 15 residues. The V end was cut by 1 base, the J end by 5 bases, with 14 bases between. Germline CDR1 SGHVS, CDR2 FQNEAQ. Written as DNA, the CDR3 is TGTGCCAGCAGCTTAGTAGGAGCCCGGGGGACTGAAGCTTTCTTT. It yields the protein CASSLVGARGTEAFF.

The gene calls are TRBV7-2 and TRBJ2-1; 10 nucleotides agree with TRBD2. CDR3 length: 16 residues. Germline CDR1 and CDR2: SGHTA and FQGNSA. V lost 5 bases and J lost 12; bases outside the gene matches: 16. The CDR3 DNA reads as TGTGCCAGCAGCCAAGATACTGCGGTTAGCGGGAGGACGCAGTTCTTC. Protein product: CASSQDTAVSGRTQFF.

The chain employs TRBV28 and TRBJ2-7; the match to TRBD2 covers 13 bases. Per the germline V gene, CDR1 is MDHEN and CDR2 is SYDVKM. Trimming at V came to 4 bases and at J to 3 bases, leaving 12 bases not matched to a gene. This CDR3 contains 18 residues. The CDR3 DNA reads TGTGCCAGCAGTTCAACCACCGGGACTAGCGGGAACCTCTACGAGCAGTACTTC. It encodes CASSSTTGTSGNLYEQYF.

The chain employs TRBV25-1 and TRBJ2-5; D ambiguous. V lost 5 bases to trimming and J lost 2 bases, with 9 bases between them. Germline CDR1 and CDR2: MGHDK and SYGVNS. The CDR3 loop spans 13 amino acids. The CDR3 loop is CASSSAAQETQYF. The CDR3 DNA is TGTGCCAGCAGTAGCGCAGCACAAGAGACCCAGTACTTC. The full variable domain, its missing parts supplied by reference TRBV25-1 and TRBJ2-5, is EADIYQTPRYLVIGTGKKITLECSQTMGHDKMYWYQQDPGMELHLIHYSYGVNSTEKGDLSSESTVSRIRTEHFPLTLESARPSHTSQYLCASSSAAQETQYFGPGTRLLVL.

CDR3 residues: CASSLEGAGANVLTF. Here the CDR3 DNA reads TGTGCCAGCAGCTTAGAAGGGGCTGGGGCCAACGTCCTGACTTTC. The chain couples TRBV7-9 to TRBJ2-6, with a possible D match to TRBD1 (5 bases). This CDR3 is 15 amino acids long. V was cut by 1 base and J by 2 bases, with 6 bases left in between. In germline, CDR1 is SEHNR, CDR2 FQNEAQ (reference sequence).

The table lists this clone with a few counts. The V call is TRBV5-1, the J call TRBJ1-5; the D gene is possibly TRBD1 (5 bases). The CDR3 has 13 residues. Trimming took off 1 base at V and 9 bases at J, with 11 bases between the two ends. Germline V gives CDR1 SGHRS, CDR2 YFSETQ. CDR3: CASSLLGQGPQHF. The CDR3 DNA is TGCGCCAGCAGCTTGTTGGGGCAGGGGCCCCAGCATTTT.

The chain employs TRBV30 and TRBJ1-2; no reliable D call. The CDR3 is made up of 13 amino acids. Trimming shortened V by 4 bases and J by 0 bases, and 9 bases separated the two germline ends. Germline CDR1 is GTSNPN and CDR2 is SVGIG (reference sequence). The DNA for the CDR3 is TGTGCCTGGATGACTGCCCCTAACTATGGCTACACCTTC. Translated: CAWMTAPNYGYTF.

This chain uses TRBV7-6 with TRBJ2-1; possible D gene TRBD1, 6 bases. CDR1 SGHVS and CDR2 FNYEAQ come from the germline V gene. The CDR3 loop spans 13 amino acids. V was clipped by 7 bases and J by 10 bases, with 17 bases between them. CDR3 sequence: CASTITGLSEQFF. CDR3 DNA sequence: TGTGCCAGCACCATAACAGGGCTGAGCGAGCAGTTCTTC.

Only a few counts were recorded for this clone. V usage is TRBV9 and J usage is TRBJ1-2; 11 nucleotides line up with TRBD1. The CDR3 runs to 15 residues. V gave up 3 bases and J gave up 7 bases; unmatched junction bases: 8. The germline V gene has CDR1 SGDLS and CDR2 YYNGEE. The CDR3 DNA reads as TGTGCCAGCAGCGACGGGACAGGGGGTCCCTCTGGCTACACCTTC. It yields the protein CASSDGTGGPSGYTF.

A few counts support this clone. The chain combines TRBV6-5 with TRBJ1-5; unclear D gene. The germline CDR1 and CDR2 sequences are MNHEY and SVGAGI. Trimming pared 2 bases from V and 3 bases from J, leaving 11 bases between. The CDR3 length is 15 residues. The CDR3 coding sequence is TGTGCCAGCAGTTACGGCTCGGGAAACAATCAGCCCCAGCATTTT. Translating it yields CASSYGSGNNQPQHF.

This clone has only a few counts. CDR3 amino acids: CASSQIAGGPGEQYF. The CDR3 nucleotides are TGTGCCAGCAGCCAAATAGCGGGAGGGCCCGGGGAGCAGTACTTC. V and J are TRBV16 and TRBJ2-7; 11 bases agree with TRBD2. The CDR3 is made up of 15 amino acids. V trimming: 2 bases; J trimming: 7 bases; junction bases outside the gene matches: 7. The germline CDR1 and CDR2 sequences are KGHSY and FQNENV.

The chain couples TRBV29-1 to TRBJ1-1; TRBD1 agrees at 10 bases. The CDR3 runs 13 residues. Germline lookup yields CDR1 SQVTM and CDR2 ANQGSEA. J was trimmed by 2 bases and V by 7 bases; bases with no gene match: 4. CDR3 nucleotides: TGCAGCGCCTGGACAGGGGGAAACACTGAAGCTTTCTTT. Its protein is CSAWTGGNTEAFF.

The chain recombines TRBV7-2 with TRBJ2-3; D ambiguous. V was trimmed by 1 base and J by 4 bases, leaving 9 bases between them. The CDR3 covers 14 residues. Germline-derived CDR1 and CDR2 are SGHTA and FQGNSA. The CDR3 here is CASSLVTAPDTQYF. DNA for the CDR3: TGTGCCAGCAGCTTAGTCACAGCCCCAGATACGCAGTATTTT.